Sequencing of this T cell receptor (beta chain) was carried out in a study of blood T cell repertoires in COVID-19. Overall study context: Nucleic acid was either cDNA or gDNA, and it came from T cells, B-cell-depleted T cells, or PBMCs.

Participants had their cohort set by participant-reported clinical history. The V and J ends lost 4 bases and 7 bases respectively, with 14 bases between them. Germline CDR1 is WNHNN and CDR2 is SYGVQD (reference sequence). The CDR3 covers 13 residues. How the authors handled the data: Amplification of reference gene primers was used by the study to estimate nucleated cell counts. Generated by immunoSEQ multiplex PCR, the TCRdb table keeps only in-frame clones and is missing some. V, J and clone size reflect that table, while D and trimming were determined from the DNA. Here the sample spans around 160,000 clones, around 90% being singletons.

The specimen sequenced was PBMCs or T cells enriched from blood (not recorded which). This TCR was sampled from a woman aged 40-49 years who had been exposed to COVID-19. The chain couples TRBV10-1 to TRBJ2-7; the D gene is possibly TRBD2 (5 bases). The CDR3 sequence is CASSGLRAGEQYF. Here the CDR3 DNA reads TGCGCCAGCAGTGGTCTGCGGGCGGGTGAGCAGTACTTC.